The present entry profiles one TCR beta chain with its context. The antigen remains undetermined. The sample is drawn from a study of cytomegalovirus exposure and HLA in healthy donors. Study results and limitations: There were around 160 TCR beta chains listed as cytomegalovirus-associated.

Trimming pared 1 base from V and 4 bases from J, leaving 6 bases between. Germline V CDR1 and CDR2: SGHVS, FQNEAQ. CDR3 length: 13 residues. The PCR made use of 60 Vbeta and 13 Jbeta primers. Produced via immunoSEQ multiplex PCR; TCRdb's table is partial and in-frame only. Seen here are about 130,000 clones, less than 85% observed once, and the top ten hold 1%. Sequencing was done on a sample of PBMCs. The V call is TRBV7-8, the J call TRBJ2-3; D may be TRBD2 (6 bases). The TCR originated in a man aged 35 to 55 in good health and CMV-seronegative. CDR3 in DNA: TGTGCCAGCAGCTTAGGGGGGGCAGATACGCAGTATTTT. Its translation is CASSLGGADTQYF.